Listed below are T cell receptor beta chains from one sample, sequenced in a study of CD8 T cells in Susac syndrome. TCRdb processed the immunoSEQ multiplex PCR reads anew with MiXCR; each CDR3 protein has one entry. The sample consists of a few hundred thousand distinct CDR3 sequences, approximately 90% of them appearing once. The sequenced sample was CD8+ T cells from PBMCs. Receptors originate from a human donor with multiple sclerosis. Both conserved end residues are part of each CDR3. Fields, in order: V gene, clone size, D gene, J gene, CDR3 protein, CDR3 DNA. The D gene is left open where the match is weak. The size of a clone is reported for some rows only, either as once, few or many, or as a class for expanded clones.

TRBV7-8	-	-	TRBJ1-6	CASSLGGGDSPLHF	TGTGCCAGCAGCTTAGGAGGGGGTGATTCACCCCTCCACTTT
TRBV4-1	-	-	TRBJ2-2	CASSPPPGTGELFF	TGCGCCAGCAGCCCACCTCCGGGCACCGGGGAGCTGTTTTTT
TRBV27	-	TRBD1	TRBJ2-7	CASRPKAPGTGSPYEQYF	TGTGCCAGCAGGCCTAAAGCCCCCGGGACAGGGTCACCCTACGAGCAGTACTTC
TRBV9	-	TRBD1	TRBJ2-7	CASSHSGTGTPYEQYF	TGTGCCAGCAGTCATTCCGGGACAGGAACGCCCTACGAGCAGTACTTC
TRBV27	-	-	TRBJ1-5	CASSLSGAQPQHF	TGTGCCAGCAGTTTATCAGGCGCCCAGCCCCAGCATTTT
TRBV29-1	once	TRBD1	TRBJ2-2	CSVYLDRTYTGELFF	TGCAGCGTTTACCTGGACAGGACCTACACCGGGGAGCTGTTTTTT
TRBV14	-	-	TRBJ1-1	CASSQVWGGDAFF	TGTGCCAGCAGCCAAGTGTGGGGAGGGGACGCTTTCTTT
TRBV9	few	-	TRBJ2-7	CASSPRDGISYEQYF	TGTGCCAGCAGCCCCCGGGACGGTATTTCCTACGAGCAGTACTTC
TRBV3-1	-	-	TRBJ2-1	CASSQEEGWLAGEQFF	TGTGCCAGCAGCCAAGAGGAGGGGTGGCTAGCTGGGGAGCAGTTCTTC
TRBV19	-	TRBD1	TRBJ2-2	CASTQGVGELFF	TGTGCCAGTACTCAGGGGGTCGGGGAGCTGTTTTTT